One sample yielded the 27 T cell receptor beta chains listed below, sequenced in a study of blood T cell repertoires in COVID-19 (dated by TCRdb to about 2020). Libraries were constructed by the immunoSEQ multiplex PCR assay. The table was pulled from immuneACCESS by TCRdb, which kept in-frame rearrangements only. Such tables lose some clones; where checked, under half of the loss comes from unresolved V genes, and the rest has no known cause. This sample holds more than 300,000 clones; 85% to 90% were observed only once. The top ten hold 4% to 5% of the sample. The sequenced sample was PBMCs or T cells enriched from blood (not recorded which). These receptors originate from a man aged 25 to 45 who had recovered from COVID-19.

In its sample, this clone was seen a few times. This chain connects TRBV5-5 to TRBJ1-2; D is perhaps TRBD1 (6 bases). V lost 5 bases and J lost 2, with 19 bases in between. The germline V gene encodes CDR1 SGHKS and CDR2 YYEKEE (reference sequence). This CDR3 region has 16 residues. CDR3 region: CASSQRQDPLNYGYTF. In DNA form, the CDR3 reads TGTGCCAGCAGTCAAAGACAGGACCCACTAAACTATGGCTACACCTTC.

The V and J genes are TRBV9 and TRBJ2-5; 7 bases are a match to TRBD2. Trimming at V came to 1 base and at J to 13 bases, leaving 10 bases not matched to a gene. This CDR3 comprises 13 residues. Germline V gene lookup returns CDR1 SGDLS and CDR2 YYNGEE. CDR3 protein: CASSVSTSNVLYF. CDR3 DNA sequence: TGTGCCAGCAGCGTATCGACTAGCAACGTGTTGTACTTC.

This clone was picked up one time. The V and J genes are TRBV24-1 and TRBJ2-7; D possibly corresponds to TRBD2 (5 bases). Trimming took 5 bases from V and 2 from J, leaving 12 bases between them. Germline-derived CDR1 and CDR2 are KGHDR and SFDVKD. The CDR3 has 14 residues. The CDR3 coding sequence is TGTGCCACCAGTGCCTGGACTGGGACCTACGAGCAGTACTTC. This translates into CATSAWTGTYEQYF.

The chain couples TRBV29-1 to TRBJ2-1; TRBD1 matches at 8 bases. CDR1 and CDR2 (germline): SQVTM, ANQGSEA. V lost 6 bases and J lost 3; bases outside the gene matches: 7. The CDR3 loop spans 14 amino acids. The DNA of the CDR3 is TGCAGCGTGTCAAGAGGGACAGGCTACAATGAGCAGTTCTTC. Residues: CSVSRGTGYNEQFF.

The rearrangement links TRBV28 to TRBJ1-1; a possible D gene is TRBD1 (5 bases). V dropped 10 bases and J dropped 1 base, with 10 bases sitting between them. The CDR3 is 12 residues long. CDR1 is MDHEN, CDR2 SYDVKM, per germline. The DNA of the CDR3 is TGTGCCACCTTCGGGGGGAACACTGAAGCTTTCTTT. Protein: CATFGGNTEAFF.

This clone has just one count. This chain joins TRBV5-4 and TRBJ2-1; 8 bases agree with TRBD2. The CDR3 is made up of 16 amino acids. The trim removed 3 bases at V and 6 bases at J, leaving 11 bases unmatched. Looked up from germline, CDR1 is SGHNT and CDR2 is YYREEE (reference sequence). CDR3 residues: CASSYQSLAGLNEQFF. The CDR3 DNA reads as TGTGCCAGCAGCTATCAGAGTCTAGCGGGTCTCAATGAGCAGTTCTTC.

V is TRBV18 and J is TRBJ2-3; D is unresolved. CDR1 is KGHSH, CDR2 LQKENI, per germline. V was clipped by 8 bases and J by 3 bases, with 15 bases between them. This CDR3 spans 14 amino acids. The CDR3 bases are TGTGCCAGCGCGAGTCTAGGCCTTACAGATACGCAGTATTTT. Protein product: CASASLGLTDTQYF.

This chain uses TRBV19 with TRBJ2-7; weak D call: TRBD1 (6 bases). From germline, CDR1 is LNHDA and CDR2 SQIVND (reference sequence). The V end was cut by 3 bases, the J end by 2 bases, with 14 bases between. The CDR3 spans 15 residues. This CDR3 is CASSIWAGAAYEQYF. The CDR3 region has the DNA TGTGCCAGTAGTATCTGGGCAGGGGCTGCCTACGAGCAGTACTTC.

The chain combines TRBV6-5 with TRBJ1-2, with 9 positions matching TRBD1. CDR1 is MNHEY and CDR2 is SVGAGI in the germline V gene. The CDR3 has 15 residues. V gave up 2 bases and J gave up 3 bases; unmatched junction bases: 4. CDR3 residues: CASSYRRDRDYGYTF. DNA of the CDR3: TGTGCCAGCAGTTACCGTAGGGACAGGGACTATGGCTACACCTTC.

The V gene is TRBV6-6, the J gene TRBJ1-2; 8 bases are a match to TRBD1. Losses at the gene ends were 2 bases for V and 8 bases for J; bases not matched to a gene: 7. The germline V gene has CDR1 MNHNY and CDR2 SVGAGI (reference sequence). The CDR3 runs 14 residues. The CDR3 DNA reads as TGTGCCAGCAGTTACACAGGGGGGGTTGGCGGCTACACCTTC. Protein sequence: CASSYTGGVGGYTF.

This chain connects TRBV18 to TRBJ2-5, with 7 bases that match TRBD1. With V trimmed by 3 bases and J by 8 bases, 15 bases remained unmatched. CDR1 and CDR2 from the germline V gene are KGHSH and LQKENI. The CDR3 consists of 16 residues. Written as DNA, the CDR3 is TGTGCCAGCTCACCCCTACAGGGGATCGGGTCAAATACCCAGTACTTC. Protein: CASSPLQGIGSNTQYF.

This rearrangement joins TRBV28 to TRBJ1-1, with D unresolved. This CDR3 spans 16 amino acids. Trimming took off 7 bases at V and 0 bases at J, with 18 bases between the two ends. Germline V CDR1 and CDR2: MDHEN, SYDVKM. CDR3 DNA sequence: TGTGCCAGCATCGATTCGGGAGGAAACATGAACACTGAAGCTTTCTTT. Amino acids: CASIDSGGNMNTEAFF.

V and J are TRBV15 and TRBJ1-5; 7 nucleotides match TRBD1. The junction had 5 bases not matched to a gene; V was cut back by 4 bases and J by 2 bases. CDR3 length: 15 amino acids. Per germline, CDR1 LNHNV and CDR2 YYDKDF (reference sequence). In nucleotides, the CDR3 is TGTGCCACCAGCACCCGGGACAGCGGCAATCAGCCCCAGCATTTT. Its protein is CATSTRDSGNQPQHF.

The chain carries TRBV27 and TRBJ2-2, with D possibly TRBD1 on 5 matching bases. Looked up from germline, CDR1 is MNHEY and CDR2 is SMNVEV (reference sequence). The length of the CDR3 is 17 residues. V was shortened by 5 bases and J by 3 bases, with 19 bases between the two germline ends. The CDR3 loop is CASSKGLGQVYTGELFF. As DNA, the CDR3 is TGTGCCAGCAGTAAAGGGCTGGGGCAGGTGTACACCGGGGAGCTGTTTTTT.

The J gene is TRBJ2-1, the V gene TRBV4-1, with D unclear. The V end was cut by 0 bases, the J end by 10 bases, with 4 bases between. The germline CDR1 and CDR2 sequences are MGHRA and YSYEKL. The CDR3 has 11 residues. The CDR3 nucleotides are TGCGCCAGCAGCCAAGAGGGCGAGCAGTTCTTC. It translates to CASSQEGEQFF.

V gene TRBV4-1 combines with J gene TRBJ2-3; 10 bases are shared with TRBD1. Germline CDR1 reads MGHRA; CDR2 reads YSYEKL. This CDR3 contains 17 residues. J was trimmed by 4 bases and V by 2 bases; bases with no gene match: 9. In DNA form, the CDR3 reads TGCGCCAGCAGCCAACATACGACAGGGGGCCTCTCAGATACGCAGTATTTT. It encodes CASSQHTTGGLSDTQYF.

V and J are TRBV7-9 and TRBJ2-3, with no clear D. Germline values: CDR1 SEHNR, CDR2 FQNEAQ (reference sequence). Trimming removed 3 bases from V and 1 base from J, with 8 bases in between. This CDR3 has 14 residues. The CDR3 reads CASSFIRGTDTQYF. The DNA of the CDR3 is TGTGCCAGCAGCTTTATTCGGGGCACAGATACGCAGTATTTT.

The chain couples TRBV6-5 to TRBJ1-3; D possibly corresponds to TRBD1 (6 bases). Germline V gene lookup returns CDR1 MNHEY and CDR2 SVGAGI. V was shortened by 0 bases and J by 1 base, with 7 bases between the two germline ends. There are 15 residues in the CDR3. CDR3 coding DNA: TGTGCCAGCAGTTACTCCAGGGGATCTGGAAACACCATATATTTT. Translated, it gives CASSYSRGSGNTIYF.

V gene TRBV5-1 combines with J gene TRBJ1-4, with TRBD1 matching 8 bases. CDR3 length: 16 amino acids. The V gene's germline CDR1 is SGHRS and CDR2 YFSETQ. J lost 5 bases, V lost 0 bases, and 6 bases had no gene match. The chain's CDR3 is CASSLAGQASNEKLFF. The CDR3 DNA reads TGCGCCAGCAGCTTGGCGGGACAGGCCTCGAATGAAAAACTGTTTTTT.

This chain connects TRBV13 to TRBJ2-1; TRBD2 aligns across 9 bases. This CDR3 is 14 amino acids long. V lost 5 bases, J lost 6 bases, and 5 bases stayed unmatched. Germline CDR1 reads PRHDT; CDR2 reads FYEKMQ (reference sequence). CDR3 DNA sequence: TGTGCCAGCAGCGCGGCGGGGGGGAGCAATGAGCAGTTCTTC. Translation: CASSAAGGSNEQFF.

This chain joins TRBV13 and TRBJ2-7, with 9 bases aligning to TRBD1. V trimming: 10 bases; J trimming: 5 bases; junction bases outside the gene matches: 15. Germline CDR1 and CDR2: PRHDT and FYEKMQ (reference sequence). This CDR3 has 15 residues. For the CDR3, the DNA is TGTGCCACCGTTCCTAGTGGGGACAGGGCCCACGAGCAGTACTTC. Protein: CATVPSGDRAHEQYF.

The CDR3 protein is CASRGGLLNSPLHF. DNA for the CDR3: TGTGCCAGCAGGGGGGGACTCCTCAATTCACCCCTCCACTTT. The V and J genes are TRBV5-4 and TRBJ1-6; TRBD1 might be the D (5 bases). Germline assignment: CDR1 SGHNT and CDR2 YYREEE (reference sequence). The CDR3 spans 14 residues. V dropped 5 bases and J dropped 7 bases, with 13 bases sitting between them. Using reference TRBV5-4 and TRBJ1-6 for the parts outside the CDR3, the full variable domain is ETGVTQSPTHLIKTRGQQVTLRCSSQSGHNTVSWYQQALGQGPQFIFQYYREEENGRGNFPPRFSGLQFPNYSSELNVNALELDDSALYLCASRGGLLNSPLHFGNGTRLTVT.

The J gene is TRBJ2-7, the V gene TRBV6-4; TRBD1 agrees at 9 bases. The germline gives CDR1 MRHNA, CDR2 SNTAGT. This CDR3 has 15 residues. After removal of 0 bases from V and 0 bases from J, the junction contained 0 bases not matched to a gene. The CDR3 DNA reads TGTGCCAGCAGTGACTCGACAGGGGGCTCCTACGAGCAGTACTTC. Protein product: CASSDSTGGSYEQYF.

The J gene is TRBJ1-2, the V gene TRBV6-4, with 8 bases identical to TRBD1. The V gene's germline CDR1 is MRHNA and CDR2 SNTAGT. V dropped 10 bases and J dropped 5; count of bases not matched to a gene: 9. The CDR3 length is 13 residues. The CDR3: CATAGQGGYGYTF. The CDR3 DNA follows: TGTGCCACGGCCGGACAGGGAGGATATGGCTACACCTTC.

V usage is TRBV7-8 and J usage is TRBJ2-3; possibly TRBD2 for D (6 bases). With 5 bases removed from V and 0 bases from J, the gap between germline ends came to 12 bases. This CDR3 contains 15 residues. Germline lookup yields CDR1 SGHVS and CDR2 FQNEAQ. CDR3 loop: CASSRSGASTDTQYF. The CDR3 region has the DNA TGTGCCAGCAGCCGTAGCGGAGCTAGCACAGATACGCAGTATTTT.

This clone has a single count. This CDR3 is CASSPYQTGGYGYTF. CDR3 nucleotides: TGTGCCAGCAGTCCCTACCAGACAGGGGGCTATGGCTACACCTTC. This chain links TRBV27 with TRBJ1-2; TRBD1 matches at 9 bases. CDR1 and CDR2 (germline): MNHEY, SMNVEV (reference sequence). The CDR3 runs 15 residues. With 5 bases clipped from V and 4 bases from J, the junction kept 8 bases outside the gene matches.

This chain links TRBV21-1 with TRBJ1-4; the D call in the table, TRBD1, was not verified against the DNA. TRBV21-1 is reported as a pseudogene. The CDR3 is 19 residues long. CDR3: CASSPRQGSIPSTNEKLFF. The CDR3 DNA sequence: TGTGCCAGCAGCCCACGACAGGGGTCCATACCTTCAACTAATGAAAAACTGTTTTTT.